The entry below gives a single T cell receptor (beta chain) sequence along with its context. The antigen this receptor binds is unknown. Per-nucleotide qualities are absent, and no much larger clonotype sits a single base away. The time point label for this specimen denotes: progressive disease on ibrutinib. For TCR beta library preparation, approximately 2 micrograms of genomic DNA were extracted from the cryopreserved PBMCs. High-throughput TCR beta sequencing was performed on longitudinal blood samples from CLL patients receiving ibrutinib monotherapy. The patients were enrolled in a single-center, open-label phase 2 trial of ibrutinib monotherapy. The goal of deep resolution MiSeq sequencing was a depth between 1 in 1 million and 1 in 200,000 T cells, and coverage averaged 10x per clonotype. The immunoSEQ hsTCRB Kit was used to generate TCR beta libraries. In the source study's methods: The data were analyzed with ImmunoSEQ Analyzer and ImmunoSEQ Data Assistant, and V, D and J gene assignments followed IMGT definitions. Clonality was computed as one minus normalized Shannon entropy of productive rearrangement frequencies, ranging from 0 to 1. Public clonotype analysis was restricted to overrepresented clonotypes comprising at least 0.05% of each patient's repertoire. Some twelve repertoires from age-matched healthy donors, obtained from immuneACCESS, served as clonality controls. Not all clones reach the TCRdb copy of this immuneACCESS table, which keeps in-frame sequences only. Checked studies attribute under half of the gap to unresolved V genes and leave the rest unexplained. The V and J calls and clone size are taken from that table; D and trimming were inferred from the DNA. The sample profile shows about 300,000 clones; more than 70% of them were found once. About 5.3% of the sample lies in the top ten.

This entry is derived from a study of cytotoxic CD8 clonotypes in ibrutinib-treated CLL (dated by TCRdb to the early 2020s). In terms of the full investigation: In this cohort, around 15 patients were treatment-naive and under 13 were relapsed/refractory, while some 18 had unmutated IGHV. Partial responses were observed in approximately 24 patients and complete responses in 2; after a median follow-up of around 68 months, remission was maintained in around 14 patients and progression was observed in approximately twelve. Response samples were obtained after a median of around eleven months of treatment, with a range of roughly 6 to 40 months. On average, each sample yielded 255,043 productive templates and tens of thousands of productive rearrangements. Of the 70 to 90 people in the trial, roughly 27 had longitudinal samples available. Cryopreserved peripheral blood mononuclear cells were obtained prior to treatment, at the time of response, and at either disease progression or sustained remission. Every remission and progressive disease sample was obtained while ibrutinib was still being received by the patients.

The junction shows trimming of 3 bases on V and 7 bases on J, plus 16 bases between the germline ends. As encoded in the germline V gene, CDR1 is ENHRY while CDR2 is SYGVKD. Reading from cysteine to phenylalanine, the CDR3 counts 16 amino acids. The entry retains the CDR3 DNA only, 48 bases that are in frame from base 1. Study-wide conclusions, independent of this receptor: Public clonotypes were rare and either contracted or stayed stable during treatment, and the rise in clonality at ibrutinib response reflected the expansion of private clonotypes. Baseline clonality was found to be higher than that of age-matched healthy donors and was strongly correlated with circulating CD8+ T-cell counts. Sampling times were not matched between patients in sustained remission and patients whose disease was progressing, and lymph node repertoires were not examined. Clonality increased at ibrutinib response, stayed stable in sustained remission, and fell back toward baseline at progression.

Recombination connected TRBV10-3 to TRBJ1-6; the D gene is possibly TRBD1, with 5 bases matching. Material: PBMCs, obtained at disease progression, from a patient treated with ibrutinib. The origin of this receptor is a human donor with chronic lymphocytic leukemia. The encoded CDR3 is CAISDGREADNSPLHF. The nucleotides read TGTGCCATCAGTGATGGCAGGGAAGCAGACAATTCACCCCTCCACTTT.